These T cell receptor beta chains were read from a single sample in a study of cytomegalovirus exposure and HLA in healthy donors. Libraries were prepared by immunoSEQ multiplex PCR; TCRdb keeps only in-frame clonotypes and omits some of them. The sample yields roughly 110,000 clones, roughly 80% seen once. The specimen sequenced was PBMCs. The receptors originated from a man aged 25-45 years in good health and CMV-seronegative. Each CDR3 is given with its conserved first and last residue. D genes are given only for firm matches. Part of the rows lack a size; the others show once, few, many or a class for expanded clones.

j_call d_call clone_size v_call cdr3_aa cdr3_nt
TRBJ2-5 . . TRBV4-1 CASSPQREGRTETQYF TGCGCCAGCAGCCCTCAACGGGAAGGTCGGACAGAGACCCAGTACTTC
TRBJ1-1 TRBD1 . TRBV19 CASSDTGGAPTEAFF TGTGCCAGTAGTGATACAGGGGGCGCGCCCACTGAAGCTTTCTTT
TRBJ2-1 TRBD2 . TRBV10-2 CASRARGGSFNEQFF TGCGCCAGCAGAGCCCGGGGGGGCTCTTTCAATGAGCAGTTCTTC
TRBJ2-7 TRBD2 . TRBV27 CASSRAGGPPEQYF TGTGCCAGCAGCCGAGCGGGAGGGCCTCCCGAGCAGTACTTC
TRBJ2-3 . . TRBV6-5 CASTPPARGDTQYF TGTGCCAGCACCCCCCCGGCTCGGGGAGATACGCAGTATTTT
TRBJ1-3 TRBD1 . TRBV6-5 CARPGGADTIYF TGTGCCAGGCCAGGGGGCGCGGACACCATATATTTT
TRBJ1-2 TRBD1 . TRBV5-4 CASSLDRGRFYTF TGTGCCAGCAGCTTGGACAGGGGGCGGTTTTACACCTTC
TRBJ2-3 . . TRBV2 CASSAADTQYF TGTGCCAGCAGTGCAGCAGATACGCAGTATTTT
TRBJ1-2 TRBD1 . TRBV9 CASSPEGSGQGDYGYTF TGTGCCAGCAGCCCCGAAGGTTCGGGACAGGGGGACTATGGCTACACCTTC
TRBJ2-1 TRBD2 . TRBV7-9 CASSHPGLAYIDEQFF TGTGCCAGCAGCCATCCGGGACTAGCTTATATCGATGAGCAGTTCTTC
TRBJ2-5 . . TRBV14 CIGSHEETQYF TGCATCGGGAGTCACGAAGAGACCCAGTACTTC
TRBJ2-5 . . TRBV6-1 CASVAGQHQETQYF TGTGCCAGCGTGGCGGGACAGCACCAAGAGACCCAGTACTTC
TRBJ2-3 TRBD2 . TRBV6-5 CASSLAGGRSDTQYF TGTGCCAGCAGTTTAGCGGGAGGGCGCTCAGATACGCAGTATTTT
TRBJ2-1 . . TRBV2 CASSERWEPGPLKQFF TGTGCCAGCAGTGAAAGATGGGAGCCTGGCCCTTTAAAGCAGTTCTTC
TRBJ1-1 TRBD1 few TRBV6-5 CASRNTGVGWAFF TGTGCCAGCAGAAATACAGGGGTTGGTTGGGCTTTCTTT
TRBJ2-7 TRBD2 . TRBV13 CASSLGRRGGREQYF TGTGCCAGCAGCTTAGGCCGTCGGGGGGGACGCGAGCAGTACTTC
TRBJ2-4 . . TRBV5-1 CASSFSPRGPNIQYF TGCGCCAGCAGCTTCTCCCCTCGCGGGCCAAACATTCAGTACTTC
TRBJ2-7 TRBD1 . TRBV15 CATSSPGTGSNEQYF TGTGCCACCAGCAGCCCCGGGACAGGGTCCAACGAGCAGTACTTC
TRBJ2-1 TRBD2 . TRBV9 CASSVASGPLNEQFF TGTGCCAGCAGCGTGGCTAGCGGGCCTCTCAATGAGCAGTTCTTC
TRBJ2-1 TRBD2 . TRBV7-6 CASSSPQIAGEQFF TGTGCCAGCAGCTCCCCCCAGATAGCGGGGGAGCAGTTCTTC
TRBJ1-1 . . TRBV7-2 CASSPSVNTEAFF TGTGCCAGCAGCCCGTCCGTGAACACTGAAGCTTTCTTT
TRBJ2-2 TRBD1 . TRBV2 CASSITGGAVTGELFF TGTGCCAGCAGCATAACAGGGGGCGCGGTCACCGGGGAGCTGTTTTTT
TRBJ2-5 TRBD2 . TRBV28 CASRKQGGQETQYF TGTGCCAGCAGGAAGCAGGGAGGGCAAGAGACCCAGTACTTC
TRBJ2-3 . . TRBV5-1 CASSSAGGVRDTQYF TGCGCCAGCAGCTCCGCGGGCGGGGTCCGGGATACGCAGTATTTT
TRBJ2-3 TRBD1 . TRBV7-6 CASSPSADRADTQYF TGTGCCAGCAGCCCATCCGCGGACAGGGCAGATACGCAGTATTTT
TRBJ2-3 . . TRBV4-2 CASSQDRRQITDTQYF TGTGCCAGCAGCCAAGACCGACGACAAATCACAGATACGCAGTATTTT
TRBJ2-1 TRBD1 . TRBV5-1 CASSSVTGTGKSNEQFF TGCGCCAGCAGCTCAGTCACCGGGACAGGGAAAAGTAATGAGCAGTTCTTC
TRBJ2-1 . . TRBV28 CASMGQLSGSSYNEQFF TGTGCCAGCATGGGACAGCTTAGCGGTAGCTCCTACAATGAGCAGTTCTTC
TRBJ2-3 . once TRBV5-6 CASSLGADTQYF TGTGCCAGCAGCCTGGGGGCCGATACGCAGTATTTT
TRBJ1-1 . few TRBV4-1 CASSPSAGRGTEAFF TGCGCCAGCAGCCCCTCAGCAGGGCGGGGGACTGAAGCTTTCTTT
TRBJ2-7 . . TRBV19 CASSTTGTYEQYF TGTGCCAGTAGTACCACAGGGACCTACGAGCAGTACTTC
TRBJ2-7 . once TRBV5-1 CASSLGVSYEQYF TGCGCCAGCAGCTTAGGGGTATCCTACGAGCAGTACTTC
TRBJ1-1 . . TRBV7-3 CASSSAGANTEAFF TGTGCCAGCAGCTCGGCAGGGGCGAACACTGAAGCTTTCTTT